These 3 T cell receptor beta chains originate from one sample sequenced in a study of T cell repertoires in cytomegalovirus infection. Which antigens these TCRs recognize remains unknown. TCRdb called the reads again in MiXCR, with one record for every CDR3 protein. Of approximately 910,000 distinct CDR3 sequences in the sample, approximately 31% are singletons; the top ten hold over 11%. Source: cultured CD8+ T cells from PBMCs, taken from culture after CMV antigen stimulation. These TCRs come from a human donor in good health (CMV status not recorded). Some clones in this sample may be carry-over from other donors' samples.

As for this clonotype: No conserved phenylalanine or tryptophan ends this CDR3, so it is likely a read error. The rearrangement uses TRBV7-2 and TRBJ1-1; D not resolved. The length of the CDR3 is 13 residues. Germline loops: CDR1 SGHTA, CDR2 FQGNSA. Between the trimmed V and J ends, which lost 5 bases and 0 bases, there was a span of 7 bases. CDR3: CASSPGMNTEAFY. The CDR3 DNA reads as TGTGCCAGCAGCCCTGGGATGAACACTGAAGCTTTCTAT.

This clonotype was counted only a few times. V usage is TRBV11-2 and J usage is TRBJ1-4; no reliable D call. The germline V and J ends were trimmed by 0 bases and 0 bases, with 8 bases remaining between them. Germline CDR1 is SGHAT and CDR2 is FQNNGV. The length of the CDR3 is 16 residues. CDR3 protein: CASSLDGQATNEKLFF. The CDR3 nucleotides read TGTGCCAGCAGCTTAGATGGGCAAGCAACTAATGAAAAACTGTTTTTT.

The chain carries TRBV4-3 and TRBJ2-2; tentatively, D is TRBD1 or TRBD2 (5 bases each). CDR3 length: 17 residues. The germline V gene has CDR1 LGHNA and CDR2 YSLEER. Trimming cost V 1 base and J 4 bases, with 16 bases left between them. CDR3: CASSQAGFGAGTGELFF. CDR3 nucleotides: TGCGCCAGCAGCCAAGCGGGATTCGGGGCAGGCACCGGGGAGCTGTTTTTT.